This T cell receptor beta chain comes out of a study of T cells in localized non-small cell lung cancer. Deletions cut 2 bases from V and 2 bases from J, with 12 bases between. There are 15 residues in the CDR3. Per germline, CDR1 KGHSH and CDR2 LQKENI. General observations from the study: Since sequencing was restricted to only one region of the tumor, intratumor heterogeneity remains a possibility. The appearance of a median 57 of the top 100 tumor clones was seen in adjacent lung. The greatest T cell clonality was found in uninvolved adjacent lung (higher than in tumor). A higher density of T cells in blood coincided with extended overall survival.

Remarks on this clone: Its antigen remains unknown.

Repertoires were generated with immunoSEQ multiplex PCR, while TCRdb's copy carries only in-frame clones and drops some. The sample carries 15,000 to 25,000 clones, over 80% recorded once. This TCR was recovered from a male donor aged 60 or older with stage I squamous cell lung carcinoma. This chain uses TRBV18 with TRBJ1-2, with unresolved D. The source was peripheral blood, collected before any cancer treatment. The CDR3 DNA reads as TGTGCCAGCTCACCAATAGCAGGCCTCAACTATGGCTACACCTTC. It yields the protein CASSPIAGLNYGYTF.